The sample holds many counts of the clone carrying this T cell receptor (beta chain). The antigen remains unidentified. Germline assignment: CDR1 MNHNS and CDR2 SASEGT. The CDR3 runs 15 residues. The V segment lost 7 bases and the J segment 2 bases; nucleotides outside the gene matches: 6. The sample belongs to a study of T cells in Graves' hyperthyroidism and ophthalmopathy. Overall study results and limits: Separating ophthalmopathy from stable hyperthyroidism was achieved by a 13 V-J model.

RNA transcripts were the template for amplifying TCR beta CDR3 regions. HTBI primers drove first-round RT-PCR of the TCR CDR3. Using its own MiXCR run on the multiplex PCR reads, TCRdb lists one record per CDR3 protein. This sample has 400,000 to 450,000 distinct CDR3 sequences; approximately 14% occur once, and the top ten carry about 13%. The cohort's ophthalmopathy patients, a group with duration under 3 months, had a Clinical Activity Score of at least 3 and a NOSPECS grade of at least 4. Pregnant or lactating patients were excluded, as were those with uncontrolled infection or other autoimmune disease. Each diagnosis drew on symptoms, thyroxine, TRAb, thyroid ultrasound and orbital computed tomography findings.

Input material: blood. V usage is TRBV6-1 and J usage is TRBJ2-5; 11 nucleotides line up with TRBD2. The clonotype comes from a man aged 18 to 30 with Graves' ophthalmopathy. CDR3 in amino acids: CASTPGTSGQETQYF. CDR3 DNA sequence: TGTGCCAGCACACCCGGGACTAGCGGTCAAGAGACCCAGTACTTC.